The source of this TCR beta chain is a study of blood T cell repertoires in COVID-19. CDR3 length equals 16 residues. V lost 6 bases, J lost 0 bases, and 8 bases stayed unmatched. In germline, CDR1 is KGHSH, CDR2 LQKENI. Original processing notes: Reference gene primer amplification in the assay estimated nucleated cell counts. Profiling relied on immunoSEQ multiplex PCR, and the TCRdb table lists in-frame clones only, not all of them. The V and J calls and the clone size are those of that table, but D and trimming were determined from the DNA. The sample yields about 85,000 clones, 65% to 80% seen once.

Input material: peripheral blood. This rearrangement joins TRBV18 to TRBJ2-4, with 7 positions matching TRBD1. The TCR originated in a man aged 65 to 79 with acute or convalescent COVID-19. The CDR3 DNA follows: TGTGCCAGCTCCCCGGGACAGATCATAGCCAAAAACATTCAGTACTTC. Translating it yields CASSPGQIIAKNIQYF.